The 7 T cell receptor beta chains reported below all come from one sample, sequenced in a study of blood T cell repertoires in COVID-19. Only in-frame clones appear in the TCRdb table, and some are missing; sequencing was by immunoSEQ multiplex PCR. The sample contains more than 150,000 clones, 60% to 80% of which appear only once. Sequenced: peripheral blood. Receptor source: a man in his sixties with active or convalescent COVID-19.

This clone was seen more than once but under ten times. This sequence joins TRBV7-3 and TRBJ2-3, with 10 bases fitting TRBD2. Germline lookup yields CDR1 SGHTA and CDR2 FQGTGA. CDR3 length: 16 residues. V shed 4 bases, J shed 0 bases, and the junction held 4 bases outside the gene matches. The CDR3 here is CASSSGLAASTDTQYF. CDR3 bases: TGTGCCAGCAGCTCCGGACTAGCGGCTAGCACAGATACGCAGTATTTT.

The chain combines TRBV19 with TRBJ1-5; D ambiguous. Germline V gives CDR1 LNHDA, CDR2 SQIVND (reference sequence). V was clipped by 0 bases and J by 6 bases, with 9 bases between them. CDR3 size: 14 residues. CDR3 protein: CASSIEGRPQPQHF. DNA of the CDR3: TGTGCCAGTAGTATAGAGGGCAGGCCTCAGCCCCAGCATTTT.

This clone was found a few times. The rearrangement links TRBV6-2 or TRBV6-3 to TRBJ1-5, with 7 bases fitting TRBD1. Germline V gene lookup returns CDR1 MNHEY and CDR2 SVGEGT. V lost 2 bases to trimming and J lost 3 bases; unmatched junction nucleotides: 10. The CDR3 runs 17 residues. The CDR3 sequence: CASSYPLTGANNQPQHF. The CDR3 DNA reads as TGTGCCAGCAGTTACCCGTTAACAGGGGCCAACAATCAGCCCCAGCATTTT.

The chain combines TRBV9 with TRBJ2-7, with TRBD1 as a possible D gene (5 bases). Trimming removed 0 bases from V and 6 bases from J, with 10 bases in between. Germline CDR1 and CDR2: SGDLS and YYNGEE. The CDR3 has 13 residues. The chain's CDR3 is CASSVDSDTEQYF. CDR3 DNA: TGTGCCAGCAGCGTAGACTCGGACACCGAGCAGTACTTC.

This clone was seen once. This chain links TRBV7-6 with TRBJ2-7; 8 positions match TRBD2. V lost 6 bases, J lost 4 bases, and 14 bases stayed unmatched. Germline values: CDR1 SGHVS, CDR2 FNYEAQ. The CDR3 spans 16 residues. CDR3 region: CASSPIEGLGAYEQYF. CDR3 DNA sequence: TGTGCCAGCAGTCCAATAGAGGGACTAGGGGCGTACGAGCAGTACTTC.

This chain's CDR3 is CASSFGGGGAGQYF. CDR3 nucleotide sequence: TGTGCCAGCAGCTTTGGGGGTGGGGGCGCCGGGCAGTACTTC. The J gene is TRBJ2-7, the V gene TRBV5-4; maybe TRBD1 (6 bases). Trimming stripped 2 bases from V and 9 bases from J, with 18 bases between. The germline CDR1 and CDR2 sequences are SGHNT and YYREEE (reference sequence). The CDR3 spans 14 residues.

The CDR3 region has the DNA TGTGCCTGGAGTGTAGGGAGGGCCTCTGGAAACACCATATATTTT. This sequence encodes CAWSVGRASGNTIYF. The chain recombines TRBV30 with TRBJ1-3, with D hard to call. Trimming removed 0 bases at V and 0 bases at J, with 9 bases between. The CDR3 is made up of 15 amino acids. CDR1 GTSNPN and CDR2 SVGIG come from the germline V gene (reference sequence).